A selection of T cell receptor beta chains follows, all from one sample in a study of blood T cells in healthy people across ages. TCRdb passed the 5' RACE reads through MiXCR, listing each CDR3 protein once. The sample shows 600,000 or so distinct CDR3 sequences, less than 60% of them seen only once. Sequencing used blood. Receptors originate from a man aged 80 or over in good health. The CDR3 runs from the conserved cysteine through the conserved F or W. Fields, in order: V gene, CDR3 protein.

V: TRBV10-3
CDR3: CAISGQTSGARETQYF

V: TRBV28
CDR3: CASSLATRGTAEANVLTF

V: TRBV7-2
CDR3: CASKGQIGSYEQYF

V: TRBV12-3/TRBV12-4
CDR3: CASSFGQGVNTGELFF

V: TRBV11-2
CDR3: CASSLDFGTGYSYEQYF

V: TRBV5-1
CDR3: CASSAGQLQETQYF

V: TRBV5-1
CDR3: CASSKGLAGSYEQYF

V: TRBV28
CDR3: CASSWPPGGSWYSNQPQHF

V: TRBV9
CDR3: CASSSTTSGNEQFF

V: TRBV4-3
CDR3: CASSQRLGSYEQYF

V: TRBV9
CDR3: CASSVRTGGVVETQYF

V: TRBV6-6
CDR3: CASSDNPSDTQYF

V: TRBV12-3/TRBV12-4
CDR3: CASSPRLGTMNNEQFF